The TCR beta chain described here comes from a study of neoadjuvant nivolumab and ipilimumab in lung cancer. Study findings and constraints: Compared with tumor-adjacent uninvolved lung, resected tumors showed greater richness and clonality. Resected-tumor TCR richness correlated positively with pretherapy blood richness.

Germline CDR1 reads MNHEY; CDR2 reads SVGAGI. V was clipped by 8 bases and J by 7 bases, with 9 bases between them. CDR3 size: 11 residues. This table comes from immunoSEQ multiplex PCR, and its TCRdb copy is limited to in-frame clones, with some not included. This table has about 6,900 clones, approximately 79% appearing once. On this clone itself: What it binds is not known.

The specimen comprised tumor tissue, sampled after neoadjuvant nivolumab, alone or with ipilimumab, at or shortly before surgery. The clonotype comes from an adult with non-small cell lung cancer. The chain links TRBV6-5 to TRBJ1-3; a weak D match, TRBD1 (5 bases). This CDR3 reads CASGDGNTIYF. In DNA form, the CDR3 reads TGTGCCAGCGGGGACGGCAACACCATATATTTT.